Following are 20 T cell receptor beta chains from one sample sequenced in a study of cytomegalovirus exposure and HLA in healthy donors. Vbeta (60) and Jbeta (13) primers were used in the PCR. Produced via immunoSEQ multiplex PCR; TCRdb's table is partial and in-frame only. The sample lists around 160,000 clones; roughly 85% were seen once. The specimen sequenced was PBMCs. These receptors originate from a man younger than 35 in good health and CMV-seropositive.

J is TRBJ2-7 and V is TRBV11-2, with 8 bases identical to TRBD1. The CDR3 has 14 amino acids. V lost 1 base to trimming and J lost 4 bases; unmatched junction nucleotides: 3. The germline V gene encodes CDR1 SGHAT and CDR2 FQNNGV. The CDR3 spells CASSLGTGFYEQYF. For the CDR3, the DNA is TGTGCCAGCAGCTTAGGGACAGGGTTTTACGAGCAGTACTTC.

The chain combines TRBV6-5 with TRBJ2-3; TRBD1 is a possible D gene (8 bases). The V and J ends lost 5 bases and 9 bases respectively, with 15 bases between them. CDR1 is MNHEY, CDR2 SVGAGI, per germline. This CDR3 region has 13 residues. CDR3 nucleotides: TGTGCCAGCAGTCTTACAGGGGGGGGCACGCAGTATTTT. Protein: CASSLTGGGTQYF.

CDR3 in DNA: TGTGCCAGCAGCCAAATACAGGGACCTCTGGGGGAAGCTTTCTTT. Its translation: CASSQIQGPLGEAFF. The V call is TRBV14, the J call TRBJ1-1; D perhaps matches TRBD1 (6 bases). Germline CDR1 SGHDN, CDR2 FVKESK. The CDR3 length is 15 residues. The V and J ends lost 2 bases and 8 bases respectively, with 18 bases between them.

For the CDR3, the DNA is TGTGCCAGCAGCACGGGGGGACAGGGGGGATCACCCCTCCACTTT. Translating gives CASSTGGQGGSPLHF. The chain joins TRBV7-8 to TRBJ1-6; 11 positions match TRBD1. From germline, CDR1 is SGHVS and CDR2 FQNEAQ. V shed 5 bases and J 10 bases; nucleotides not matched to a gene: 7. The CDR3 runs to 15 residues.

This clone occurred a few times. The V and J genes are TRBV6-1 and TRBJ1-2; D may be TRBD1 (6 bases). The CDR3 has 14 residues. Trimming took 3 bases from V and 7 from J, leaving 15 bases between them. Germline assignment: CDR1 MNHNS and CDR2 SASEGT. CDR3 coding DNA: TGTGCCAGCAGTGATTTACAGGGTGGAGGTGGCTACACCTTC. This codes for CASSDLQGGGGYTF.

This sequence joins TRBV6-1 and TRBJ1-3; 7 bases align to TRBD1. CDR1 MNHNS and CDR2 SASEGT come from the germline V gene. The CDR3 spans 15 residues. J gave up 2 bases and V 3 bases, and 4 bases lay outside the gene matches. The CDR3 loop is CASSEEQGTGNTIYF. Here the CDR3 DNA reads TGTGCCAGCAGTGAGGAACAGGGGACTGGAAACACCATATATTTT.

The chain employs TRBV7-9 and TRBJ2-7; tentative D call: TRBD1 (5 bases). In germline, CDR1 is SEHNR, CDR2 FQNEAQ (reference sequence). The V gene lost 4 bases and the J gene lost 2 bases, with 9 bases spanning the gap. The CDR3 extends over 13 amino acids. CDR3 residues: CASSSQGPYEQYF. CDR3 coding DNA: TGTGCCAGCAGCTCTCAGGGCCCCTACGAGCAGTACTTC.

The chain carries TRBV6-1 and TRBJ1-5; 9 bases match TRBD1. This CDR3 is 14 amino acids long. Unmatched junction bases numbered 6, after V lost 10 bases and J lost 2 bases. Germline V gene lookup returns CDR1 MNHNS and CDR2 SASEGT. CDR3 loop: CATRTGGGNQPQHF. The CDR3 DNA reads TGTGCCACCAGAACAGGGGGCGGCAATCAGCCCCAGCATTTT.

This sequence joins TRBV7-2 and TRBJ1-6; D unclear. CDR1 is SGHTA, CDR2 FQGNSA, per germline. The CDR3 is made up of 15 amino acids. V was pared by 3 bases and J by 11 bases, with 17 bases between. The DNA for the CDR3 is TGTGCCAGCAGCTTCGACTCGGACGGGAGAACACCCCTCCACTTT. Its translation: CASSFDSDGRTPLHF.

The rearrangement joins TRBV19 to TRBJ2-7; 11 bases fit TRBD2. Germline V CDR1 and CDR2: LNHDA, SQIVND (reference sequence). J was trimmed by 3 bases and V by 3 bases; bases with no gene match: 10. CDR3 length: 17 amino acids. The CDR3 nucleotides are TGTGCCAGTAGTATGACTAGCGGGGCTAGGCGGGACTACGAGCAGTACTTC. It is translated as CASSMTSGARRDYEQYF.

This sequence joins TRBV7-9 and TRBJ2-3, with a weak D call TRBD1 (5 bases). The CDR3 has 14 residues. Germline assignment: CDR1 SEHNR and CDR2 FQNEAQ (reference sequence). With 10 bases removed from V and 0 bases from J, the gap between germline ends came to 14 bases. CDR3 DNA sequence: TGTGCCACTCGGAGACAGACTAGCACAGATACGCAGTATTTT. Translation gives CATRRQTSTDTQYF.

This chain uses TRBV4-3 with TRBJ1-1; maybe TRBD1 (5 bases). The V gene lost 2 bases and the J gene lost 1 base, with 8 bases spanning the gap. The length of the CDR3 is 14 residues. From germline, CDR1 is LGHNA and CDR2 YSLEER. The CDR3 DNA reads as TGCGCCAGCAGCCAAAGGGGCTGGAACACTGAAGCTTTCTTT. The encoded protein is CASSQRGWNTEAFF.

The chain employs TRBV15 and TRBJ1-4; a weak D match, TRBD1 (5 bases). Germline V gene sequence: CDR1 LNHNV, CDR2 YYDKDF (reference sequence). This CDR3 has 18 amino acids. Trimming cost V 0 bases and J 8 bases, with 22 bases left between them. This CDR3 reads CATSRDKDLGHGGEKLFF. CDR3 nucleotide sequence: TGTGCCACCAGCAGAGATAAGGACCTCGGACACGGAGGGGAAAAACTGTTTTTT.

The CDR3 spells CAWQNRDRRGYGYTF. The DNA of the CDR3 is TGTGCCTGGCAAAACCGGGACAGGAGAGGCTATGGCTACACCTTC. This sequence joins TRBV30 and TRBJ1-2, with 8 bases lining up with TRBD1. The CDR3 has 15 residues. Per the germline V gene, CDR1 is GTSNPN and CDR2 is SVGIG (reference sequence). The V and J ends lost 5 bases and 4 bases, in that order; junction bases with no gene match: 12.

The genes are TRBV4-1 and TRBJ1-5; 9 bases match TRBD1. The CDR3 is 15 residues long. The germline gives CDR1 MGHRA, CDR2 YSYEKL. J gave up 6 bases and V 3 bases, and 6 bases lay outside the gene matches. The CDR3: CASSHRQGDSQPQHF. Written as DNA, the CDR3 is TGCGCCAGCAGCCACCGACAGGGGGATAGTCAGCCCCAGCATTTT.

This clone was detected once. The chain links TRBV12-5 to TRBJ2-3; D is unresolved. Germline V gives CDR1 LGHNT, CDR2 FRNRAP. CDR3 size: 13 residues. V was trimmed by 3 bases and J by 2 bases, leaving 6 bases between them. The CDR3, as DNA: TGTGCTAGTGGTTTCGGGTCCACAGATACGCAGTATTTT. It specifies CASGFGSTDTQYF.

This clone came up a few times. The rearrangement uses TRBV4-1 and TRBJ1-5; possible D gene TRBD1, 6 bases. The germline V and J ends were trimmed by 4 bases and 5 bases, with 18 bases remaining between them. The CDR3 extends over 16 amino acids. Germline CDR1 MGHRA, CDR2 YSYEKL. Written as DNA, the CDR3 is TGCGCCAGCAGCCTCGGGGACATCGATCCGTATCAGCCCCAGCATTTT. Translating gives CASSLGDIDPYQPQHF.

The chain recombines TRBV23-1 with TRBJ2-3; 10 bases match TRBD1. TRBV23-1 is filed as an ORF, its function uncertain. Trimming took 2 bases from V and 2 from J; bases not matched to a gene: 4. This CDR3 comprises 16 residues. The CDR3 coding sequence is TGCGCCAGCAGTCAAACCGGGACAGGGGACACAGATACGCAGTATTTT. Amino acids: CASSQTGTGDTDTQYF.

The V and J genes are TRBV5-1 and TRBJ1-1; a weak D match, TRBD1 (5 bases). Per the germline V gene, CDR1 is SGHRS and CDR2 is YFSETQ. Trimming took off 5 bases at V and 3 bases at J, with 11 bases between the two ends. CDR3 length: 13 amino acids. CDR3 in amino acids: CASRDRGDTEAFF. CDR3 DNA sequence: TGCGCCAGCAGGGATCGGGGGGACACTGAAGCTTTCTTT.

The J gene is TRBJ2-5, the V gene TRBV9, with a weak D call TRBD2 (5 bases). V was clipped by 0 bases and J by 4 bases, with 13 bases between them. Germline V gene data show CDR1 as SGDLS and CDR2 as YYNGEE. There are 15 residues in the CDR3. CDR3 DNA: TGTGCCAGCAGCGTAGGAACGACTAACCGAGAGACCCAGTACTTC. Translation: CASSVGTTNRETQYF. The full variable domain, rest sourced from reference TRBV9 and TRBJ2-5, is DSGVTQTPKHLITATGQRVTLRCSPRSGDLSVYWYQQSLDQGLQFLIQYYNGEERAKGNILERFSAQQFPDLHSELNLSSLELGDSALYFCASSVGTTNRETQYFGPGTRLLVL.